A single TCR beta chain is shown here with its context. The CDR3 sequence is 16 residues long. Germline values: CDR1 SGHNT, CDR2 YYREEE (reference sequence). The trim removed 4 bases at V and 7 bases at J, leaving 12 bases unmatched. This specimen belongs to a study of blood T cell repertoires in COVID-19. Study background: The study drew acute and convalescent COVID-19 samples from the United States, Italy and Spain.

The protocol was immunoSEQ multiplex PCR, while the TCRdb copy is restricted to in-frame clones and leaves out a portion. The profile covers about 68,000 clones, with around nine tenths appearing a single time and more than 5.5% taken by the ten largest. During active infection, Seattle patients enrolled and were then monitored through disease. The V and J genes are TRBV5-4 and TRBJ2-7; TRBD1 aligns across 12 bases. The specimen was peripheral blood. This receptor was taken from a middle-aged man with COVID-19, enrolled during active disease. CDR3 DNA: TGTGCCAGCAGCAAACCGGACGGGACAGGGGGCGGGGAGCAGTACTTC. This sequence encodes CASSKPDGTGGGEQYF.